The sequence of this TCR beta chain was determined in a study of shared clonotypes between healthy human individuals. This clone showed up just once. Other DNA sequences in this specimen translate into the identical CDR3. Measured with immunoSEQ multiplex PCR; TCRdb has only the in-frame clones, and not every one. The table includes approximately 1.5 million clones, 95% to 99% detected once. The germline V and J ends were trimmed by 6 bases and 1 base, with 10 bases remaining between them. Per the germline V gene, CDR1 is MDHEN and CDR2 is SYDVKM. This CDR3 region has 14 residues. This chain uses TRBV28 with TRBJ2-1; TRBD1 might be the D (6 bases). The sequenced sample consisted of naive CD4+ T cells sorted from blood. Subset of the sample: CD45RA+ positively selected. The source is a man under 40 in good health. CDR3 loop: CASSRTGSYNEQFF. The CDR3 nucleotides read TGTGCCAGCAGCCGAACAGGGTCCTACAATGAGCAGTTCTTC.